This T cell receptor (beta chain) derives from a study of cytomegalovirus exposure and HLA in healthy donors. Overall study context: Across 350 to 400 genotyped donors, roughly 85% landed in the Caucasian-associated ancestry cluster.

Findings and limits, study-wide: Several of the most significant clusters were apparently associated with common viral pathogens in a later analysis. A later analysis reportedly found that, within productive TCRs, an Asian-associated ancestry cluster had fewer N-insertions than the mean observed across the roughly 630 donors. Cytomegalovirus-associated status was assigned to 164 TCR beta chains.

Turning to this clone: Antigen: not known.

PCR was performed using 60 Vbeta and 13 Jbeta primers. Assay used: immunoSEQ multiplex PCR; TCRdb lists only in-frame clones, some missing. The top ten hold around 17% of the sample, which has tens of thousands of clones, about 63% seen once. The CDR3 covers 12 residues. The V gene lost 5 bases and the J gene lost 8 bases, with 10 bases spanning the gap. Germline V gene sequence: CDR1 SGHNT, CDR2 YENEEA. The chain uses TRBV11-3 and TRBJ2-1, with D possibly being TRBD2 (5 bases). Input material: PBMCs. This TCR was sampled from a man in his forties in good health and CMV-seropositive. CDR3 region: CASSLSVDEQFF. Written as DNA, the CDR3 is TGTGCCAGCAGCCTTAGCGTGGATGAGCAGTTCTTC.